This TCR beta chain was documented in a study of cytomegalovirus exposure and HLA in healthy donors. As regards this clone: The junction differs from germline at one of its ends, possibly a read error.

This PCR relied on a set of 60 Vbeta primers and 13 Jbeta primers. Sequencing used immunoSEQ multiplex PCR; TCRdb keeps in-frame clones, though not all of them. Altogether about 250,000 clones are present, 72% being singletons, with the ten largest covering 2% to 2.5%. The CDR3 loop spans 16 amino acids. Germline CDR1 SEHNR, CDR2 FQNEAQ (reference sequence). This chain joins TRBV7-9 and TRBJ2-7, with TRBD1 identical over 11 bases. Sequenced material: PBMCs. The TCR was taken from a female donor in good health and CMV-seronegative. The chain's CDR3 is CSSSLGNGQGAGEQYF. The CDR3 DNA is TGTTCCAGCAGCTTAGGCAACGGACAGGGGGCAGGGGAGCAGTACTTC.